Below, one TCR beta chain is given with its context. V trimming: 4 bases; J trimming: 3 bases; junction bases outside the gene matches: 3. This CDR3 region has 13 residues. The germline V gene encodes CDR1 SGHRS and CDR2 YFSETQ. The sample comes from a study of blood T cell repertoires in COVID-19. In the study overall: In each case, the material was cDNA or gDNA derived from T cells, B-cell-depleted T cells, or PBMCs.

This table comes from immunoSEQ multiplex PCR, and its TCRdb copy is limited to in-frame clones, with some not included. Among roughly 160,000 clones, roughly 84% were seen once, and the ten largest hold about 5.6%. This clonotype originated in a woman between 50 and 59 years old with COVID-19, enrolled during active disease. Sequenced material: peripheral blood. This chain connects TRBV5-1 to TRBJ2-5; 7 positions match TRBD1. The CDR3 loop is CASSEGQKETQYF. CDR3 nucleotides: TGCGCCAGCAGCGAGGGACAGAAAGAGACCCAGTACTTC.